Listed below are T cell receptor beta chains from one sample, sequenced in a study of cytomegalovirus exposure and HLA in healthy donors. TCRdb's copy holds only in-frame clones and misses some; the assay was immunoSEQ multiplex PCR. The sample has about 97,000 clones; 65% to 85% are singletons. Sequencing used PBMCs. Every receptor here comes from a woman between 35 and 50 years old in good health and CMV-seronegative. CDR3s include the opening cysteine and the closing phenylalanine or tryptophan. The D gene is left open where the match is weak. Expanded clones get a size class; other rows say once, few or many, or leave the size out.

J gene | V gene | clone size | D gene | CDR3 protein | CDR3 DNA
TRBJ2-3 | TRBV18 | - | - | CASSPDSTDTQYF | TGTGCCAGCTCCCCAGACTCCACAGATACGCAGTATTTT
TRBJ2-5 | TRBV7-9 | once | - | CSSSLLESQETQYF | TGTTCCAGCAGCTTATTAGAATCCCAAGAGACCCAGTACTTC
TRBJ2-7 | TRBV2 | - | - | CASSEWTRPYEQYF | TGTGCCAGCAGTGAATGGACTCGACCCTACGAGCAGTACTTC
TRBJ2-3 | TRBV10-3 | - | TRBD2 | CATRSGGQADTQYF | TGTGCCACCAGGAGCGGGGGGCAGGCAGATACGCAGTATTTT
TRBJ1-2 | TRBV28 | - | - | CASRNSGGSHFYGYTF | TGTGCCAGCAGAAATTCGGGGGGCTCTCATTTCTATGGCTACACCTTC
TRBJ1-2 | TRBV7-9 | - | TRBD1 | CSSSPRTGFLSYTF | TGTTCCAGCAGCCCCCGGACAGGGTTCCTCAGCTACACCTTC
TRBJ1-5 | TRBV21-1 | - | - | CASSKEEAGTGVKIGNQPQHF | TGTGCCAGCAGCAAAGAGGAGGCCGGGACAGGGGTTAAAATTGGCAATCAGCCCCAGCATTTT
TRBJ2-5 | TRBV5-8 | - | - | CASSPKRSGETQYF | TGTGCCAGCAGCCCCAAGAGAAGCGGAGAGACCCAGTACTTC
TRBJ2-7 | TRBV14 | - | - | CASSRSGYEQYF | TGTGCCAGCAGCCGAAGCGGTTACGAGCAGTACTTC
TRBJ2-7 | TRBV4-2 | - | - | CASSQGVRRGSLGVHEQYF | TGTGCCAGCAGCCAAGGCGTGCGCCGGGGGTCCCTAGGGGTTCACGAGCAGTACTTC
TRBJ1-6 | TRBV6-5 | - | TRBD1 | CASGEDRPYNSPLHF | TGTGCCAGCGGCGAGGACAGGCCCTATAATTCACCCCTCCACTTT
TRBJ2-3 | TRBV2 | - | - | CASSMGRGGPDTQYF | TGTGCCAGCAGCATGGGGAGGGGGGGGCCAGATACGCAGTATTTT
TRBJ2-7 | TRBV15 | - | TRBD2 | CATSRVEGREYEQYF | TGTGCCACCAGCAGGGTTGAAGGGAGGGAATACGAGCAGTACTTC
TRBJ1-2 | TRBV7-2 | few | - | CASSKDRTYGYTF | TGTGCCAGCAGCAAAGACAGGACTTATGGCTACACCTTC
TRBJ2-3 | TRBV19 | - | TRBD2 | CASSIDSGLAGGHEDTQYF | TGTGCCAGTAGTATAGACTCGGGACTAGCGGGAGGCCATGAAGATACGCAGTATTTT
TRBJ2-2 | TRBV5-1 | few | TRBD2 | CASSLGRGRATGELFF | TGCGCCAGCAGCTTGGGGCGCGGGAGGGCCACCGGGGAGCTGTTTTTT
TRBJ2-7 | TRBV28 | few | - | CASSPPTGGLAGELWEQYF | TGTGCCAGCAGTCCCCCGACAGGGGGTCTAGCGGGCGAGCTTTGGGAGCAGTACTTC
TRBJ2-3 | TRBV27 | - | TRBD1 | CASSRQGVDTQYF | TGTGCCAGCAGTCGACAGGGGGTTGATACGCAGTATTTT
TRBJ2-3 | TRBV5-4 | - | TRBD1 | CASSSPQGVDTQYF | TGTGCCAGCAGCTCCCCGCAGGGGGTAGATACGCAGTATTTT
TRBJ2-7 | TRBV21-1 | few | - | CASSKQGSGFYEQYF | TGTGCCAGCAGCAAACAAGGGTCGGGGTTCTACGAGCAGTACTTC
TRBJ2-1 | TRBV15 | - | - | CATSRDPGTRRGFF | TGTGCCACCAGCAGAGATCCAGGGACTCGTCGGGGCTTCTTC
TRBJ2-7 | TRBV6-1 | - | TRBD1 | CASSPRQGSYEQYF | TGTGCCAGCAGTCCCCGACAGGGCTCCTACGAGCAGTACTTC
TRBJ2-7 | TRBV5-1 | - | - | CASSLAGGFRGEQYF | TGCGCCAGCAGCTTGGCGGGGGGCTTCCGGGGGGAGCAGTACTTC
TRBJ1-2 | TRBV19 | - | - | CASSKQGIGYGYTF | TGTGCCAGTAGTAAACAGGGCATCGGCTATGGCTACACCTTC
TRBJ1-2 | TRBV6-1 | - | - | CASRLTFSYGYTF | TGTGCCAGCAGGCTGACATTCTCCTATGGCTACACCTTC
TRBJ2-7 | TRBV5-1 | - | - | CASSFRTLDNEQYF | TGCGCCAGCAGCTTTAGGACATTGGACAACGAGCAGTACTTC
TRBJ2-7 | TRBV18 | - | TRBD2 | CASSPQPGLGKNEQYF | TGTGCCAGCTCACCACAACCGGGACTAGGGAAGAACGAGCAGTACTTC
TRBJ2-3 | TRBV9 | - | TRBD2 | CASSALTSGTTDTQYF | TGTGCCAGCAGCGCCTTGACTAGCGGGACCACAGATACGCAGTATTTT
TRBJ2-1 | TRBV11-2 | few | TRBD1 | CASSSDRGPYNEQFF | TGTGCCAGCAGCTCGGACAGGGGGCCCTACAATGAGCAGTTCTTC
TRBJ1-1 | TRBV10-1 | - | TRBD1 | CASSPSGTATEAFF | TGCGCCAGCAGTCCCTCCGGGACAGCAACTGAAGCTTTCTTT
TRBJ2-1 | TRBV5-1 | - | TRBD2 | CASSLAQLAGYNEQFF | TGCGCCAGCAGCTTGGCCCAACTAGCGGGCTACAATGAGCAGTTCTTC
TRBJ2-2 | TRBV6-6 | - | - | CASSGTANTGELFF | TGTGCCAGCTCGGGGACTGCGAACACCGGGGAGCTGTTTTTT
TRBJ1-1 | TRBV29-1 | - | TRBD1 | CSAGTGATEAFF | TGCAGCGCCGGGACAGGGGCCACTGAAGCTTTCTTT
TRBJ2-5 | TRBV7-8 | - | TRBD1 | CASSLRRVDRGPSEAQYF | TGTGCCAGCAGCTTAAGAAGGGTGGACAGGGGGCCTTCAGAGGCCCAGTACTTC
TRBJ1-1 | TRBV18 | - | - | CASSTDRNTEAFF | TGTGCCAGCTCAACAGACAGGAACACTGAAGCTTTCTTT
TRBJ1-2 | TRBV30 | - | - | CAWSPGEYGYTF | TGTGCCTGGTCCCCAGGGGAATATGGCTACACCTTC
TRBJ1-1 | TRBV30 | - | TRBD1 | CAWSTTGGTEAFF | TGTGCCTGGAGTACCACAGGGGGGACTGAAGCTTTCTTT
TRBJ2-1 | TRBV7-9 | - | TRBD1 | CASSITGAWWEQFF | TGTGCCAGCAGTATAACAGGGGCCTGGTGGGAGCAGTTCTTC
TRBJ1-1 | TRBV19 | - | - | CASSTNQGGGAEAFF | TGTGCCAGTAGTACAAATCAGGGAGGAGGTGCTGAAGCTTTCTTT